The 19 T cell receptor beta chains reported below all come from one sample, sequenced in a study of blood T cell repertoires in COVID-19. Profiled with immunoSEQ multiplex PCR; TCRdb holds only in-frame clones, not every one. The table records about 180,000 clones, around 88% of them present only once. What was sequenced was peripheral blood. Every receptor here comes from a woman aged 25 to 45 with acute or convalescent COVID-19.

The rearrangement links TRBV5-4 to TRBJ2-1, with 11 bases matching TRBD2. This CDR3 contains 15 residues. Germline V gene lookup returns CDR1 SGHNT and CDR2 YYREEE (reference sequence). V was pared by 6 bases and J by 1 base, with 3 bases of the junction left unmatched. CDR3: CASTGLAESYNEQFF. The CDR3, as DNA: TGTGCCAGCACGGGACTAGCGGAATCCTACAATGAGCAGTTCTTC. Drawing the rest from reference TRBV5-4 and TRBJ2-1, the complete variable domain is ETGVTQSPTHLIKTRGQQVTLRCSSQSGHNTVSWYQQALGQGPQFIFQYYREEENGRGNFPPRFSGLQFPNYSSELNVNALELDDSALYLCASTGLAESYNEQFFGPGTRLTVL.

This chain uses TRBV7-6 with TRBJ1-1; 7 bases are a match to TRBD1. The CDR3 is made up of 13 amino acids. Germline CDR1 reads SGHVS; CDR2 reads FNYEAQ. With 5 bases clipped from V and 4 bases from J, the junction kept 4 bases outside the gene matches. The CDR3 sequence is CASSPDRATEAFF. The CDR3 bases are TGTGCCAGCAGCCCAGACAGGGCCACTGAAGCTTTCTTT.

This chain links TRBV28 with TRBJ2-1, with a weak D call TRBD1 (5 bases). Germline V lookup: CDR1 MDHEN, CDR2 SYDVKM. The CDR3 length is 13 residues. V was pared by 3 bases and J by 6 bases, with 9 bases between. CDR3 amino acids: CASSFVDINEQFF. For the CDR3, the DNA is TGTGCCAGCAGTTTCGTGGACATCAATGAGCAGTTCTTC.

V gene TRBV5-1 combines with J gene TRBJ2-1; TRBD2 aligns across 7 bases. Germline V gene sequence: CDR1 SGHRS, CDR2 YFSETQ. This CDR3 spans 14 amino acids. V was clipped by 4 bases and J by 6 bases; unmatched bases: 7. CDR3 bases: TGCGCCAGCAGCCTTATGGGGGGGACCAATGAGCAGTTCTTC. This codes for CASSLMGGTNEQFF.

As to this clone: The same CDR3 is also encoded by other DNA sequences in this sample. The J gene is TRBJ2-3, the V gene TRBV7-2; D is unresolved. Germline V gives CDR1 SGHTA, CDR2 FQGNSA. CDR3 size: 12 residues. The V gene lost 5 bases and the J gene lost 6 bases, with 9 bases spanning the gap. CDR3 loop: CASSPSRDTQYF. DNA of the CDR3: TGTGCCAGCAGCCCTAGTCGGGATACGCAGTATTTT.

This clone occurred once. CDR3 in amino acids: CASSPLQGGEAFF. CDR3 nucleotides: TGTGCCAGCAGCCCCCTCCAGGGTGGGGAAGCTTTCTTT. The rearrangement links TRBV9 to TRBJ1-1; the D gene is possibly TRBD1 (5 bases). The germline gives CDR1 SGDLS, CDR2 YYNGEE. This CDR3 is built from 13 residues. V lost 4 bases and J 8 bases, leaving 15 bases between the germline ends.

The V and J genes are TRBV2 and TRBJ2-1; 7 positions agree with TRBD1. Germline-derived CDR1 and CDR2 are SNHLY and FYNNEI. The CDR3 is 16 residues long. The trim removed 1 base at V and 4 bases at J, leaving 7 bases unmatched. The CDR3 DNA reads as TGTGCCAGCAGTGAAGGTGGGGACAGAAGGTACAATGAGCAGTTCTTC. This translates into CASSEGGDRRYNEQFF.

V usage is TRBV18 and J usage is TRBJ2-5; weak D call: TRBD1 (5 bases). CDR1 KGHSH and CDR2 LQKENI come from the germline V gene. The CDR3 has 13 amino acids. Trimming shortened V by 5 bases and J by 2 bases, and 9 bases separated the two germline ends. The CDR3 sequence is CASSSRVQETQYF. DNA for the CDR3: TGTGCCAGCTCAAGCAGGGTTCAAGAGACCCAGTACTTC. The complete variable domain, with remaining parts taken from reference TRBV18 and TRBJ2-5, reads NAGVMQNPRHLVRRRGQEARLRCSPMKGHSHVYWYRQLPEEGLKFMVYLQKENIIDESGMPKERFSAEFPKEGPSILRIQQVVRGDSAAYFCASSSRVQETQYFGPGTRLLVL.

This chain joins TRBV2 and TRBJ2-6, with a weak D call TRBD1 (5 bases). Trimming removed 8 bases at V and 2 bases at J, with 7 bases between. Per the germline V gene, CDR1 is SNHLY and CDR2 is FYNNEI. This CDR3 is 13 amino acids long. The CDR3 nucleotides read TGTGCCAGCTTGGGGCCTGGGGCCAACGTCCTGACTTTC. Translation gives CASLGPGANVLTF.

This clone came up once. The chain has TRBV5-1 and TRBJ2-6; unclear D gene. CDR3 length equals 14 residues. The germline CDR1 and CDR2 sequences are SGHRS and YFSETQ. Deletions cut 6 bases from V and 0 bases from J, with 7 bases between. The CDR3 bases are TGCGCCAGCACACTGAGCTCTGGGGCCAACGTCCTGACTTTC. Translation gives CASTLSSGANVLTF.

This clone was observed once. This sample includes further DNA sequences coding for the same CDR3. The chain joins TRBV5-1 to TRBJ1-3; D uncertain. The V end lost 0 bases, the J end lost 3 bases, and 7 bases lay between the germline ends. The CDR3 runs to 14 residues. Germline V CDR1 and CDR2: SGHRS, YFSETQ. CDR3 in DNA: TGCGCCAGCAGCTTGGCCGGTATTGGAAACACCATATATTTT. Amino acid sequence: CASSLAGIGNTIYF.

The V call is TRBV19, the J call TRBJ1-1; D ambiguous. V shed 4 bases and J shed 3 bases, with 6 bases lying between them. CDR1 LNHDA and CDR2 SQIVND come from the germline V gene (reference sequence). The CDR3 totals 12 residues. The CDR3 DNA reads as TGTGCCAGTAGTACAGTTTACACTGAAGCTTTCTTT. Amino acids: CASSTVYTEAFF.

The chain employs TRBV5-1 and TRBJ1-1; unclear D gene. The CDR3 extends over 14 amino acids. V was cut by 0 bases and J by 1 base, with 7 bases left in between. Germline V gives CDR1 SGHRS, CDR2 YFSETQ. The CDR3: CASSLAPGNTEAFF. CDR3 bases: TGCGCCAGCAGCTTGGCCCCAGGGAACACTGAAGCTTTCTTT.

This clone was counted once. The CDR3 loop reads CASSMRRMRDSGNTIYF. CDR3 coding DNA: TGTGCCAGTAGTATGAGGAGGATGAGGGACTCTGGAAACACCATATATTTT. V is TRBV19 and J is TRBJ1-3; D ambiguous. The CDR3 length is 17 residues. CDR1 and CDR2 from the germline V gene are LNHDA and SQIVND (reference sequence). V lost 3 bases and J lost 0, with 15 bases in between.

The rearrangement links TRBV19 to TRBJ1-5; D gene uncertain. V was cut by 6 bases and J by 0 bases, with 9 bases left in between. CDR1 LNHDA and CDR2 SQIVND come from the germline V gene (reference sequence). The CDR3 length is 14 residues. The CDR3 DNA is TGTGCCAGTAGCCTATTGAATAGCAATCAGCCCCAGCATTTT. Residues: CASSLLNSNQPQHF.

The chain links TRBV25-1 to TRBJ2-1, with D perhaps matching TRBD2 (5 bases). V lost 7 bases and J lost 0, with 22 bases in between. The CDR3 extends over 18 amino acids. Germline CDR1 is MGHDK and CDR2 is SYGVNS. The CDR3 sequence: CASIPWGARRVSYNEQFF. CDR3 nucleotides: TGTGCCAGCATCCCCTGGGGAGCCCGAAGGGTCTCCTACAATGAGCAGTTCTTC. Drawing the rest from reference TRBV25-1 and TRBJ2-1, the complete variable domain is EADIYQTPRYLVIGTGKKITLECSQTMGHDKMYWYQQDPGMELHLIHYSYGVNSTEKGDLSSESTVSRIRTEHFPLTLESARPSHTSQYLCASIPWGARRVSYNEQFFGPGTRLTVL.

This clone has just one count. This chain connects TRBV7-8 to TRBJ2-1; maybe TRBD2 (6 bases). The CDR3 is 18 residues long. The V gene lost 5 bases and the J gene lost 0 bases, with 20 bases spanning the gap. The V gene's germline CDR1 is SGHVS and CDR2 FQNEAQ. DNA for the CDR3: TGTGCCAGCAGCCGGAGGGCGACGGACGTGAGCTCCTACAATGAGCAGTTCTTC. Translated: CASSRRATDVSSYNEQFF.

V and J are TRBV10-3 and TRBJ2-7; TRBD1 aligns across 7 bases. The germline V gene encodes CDR1 ENHRY and CDR2 SYGVKD. The CDR3 sequence is 18 residues long. Trimming at V came to 0 bases and at J to 2 bases, leaving 13 bases not matched to a gene. The CDR3 bases are TGTGCCATCAGTGAGTCAGGCAGTGCAGGGGGAGATACCTACGAGCAGTACTTC. Protein product: CAISESGSAGGDTYEQYF.

The sample holds a few counts of this clone. This chain connects TRBV30 to TRBJ1-4; the match to TRBD1 covers 9 bases. This CDR3 region has 13 residues. Losses at the gene ends were 8 bases for V and 1 base for J; bases not matched to a gene: 2. Germline CDR1 is GTSNPN and CDR2 is SVGIG (reference sequence). CDR3 protein: CAQGQGTNEKLFF. In DNA, the CDR3 is TGTGCCCAGGGACAGGGAACTAATGAAAAACTGTTTTTT.